This TCR beta chain was obtained from a study of blood T cell repertoires in COVID-19. Study as a whole: Samples representing acute and convalescent COVID-19 were sourced from the United States, Italy and Spain. Sample material is recorded as cDNA or gDNA derived from T cells, B-cell-depleted T cells, or PBMCs.

Only in-frame clones appear in the TCRdb table, and some are missing; sequencing was by immunoSEQ multiplex PCR. This table holds hundreds of thousands of clones, roughly 89% found once. The CDR3 is 14 amino acids. Germline V gene data show CDR1 as LNHDA and CDR2 as SQIVND (reference sequence). The V and J ends lost 8 bases and 4 bases, in that order; junction bases with no gene match: 9. This clone was seen more than once but under ten times. Participants were aged 18 to 89 years, lived in about 26 US areas, and enrolled virtually. Assignment of participants to cohorts was predicated upon participant-reported clinical history.

The TCR was taken from a woman between 25 and 40 years old who had recovered from COVID-19. Sequenced: PBMCs or T cells enriched from blood (not recorded which). The rearrangement joins TRBV19 to TRBJ2-7; 9 bases are a match to TRBD1. The CDR3 reads CASGRQGGSYEQYF. The CDR3 region has the DNA TGTGCCAGTGGTAGACAGGGGGGATCGTACGAGCAGTACTTC. Full variable domain (remainder filled in from reference TRBV19 and TRBJ2-7): DGGITQSPKYLFRKEGQNVTLSCEQNLNHDAMYWYRQDPGQGLRLIYYSQIVNDFQKGDIAEGYSVSREKKESFPLTVTSAQKNPTAFYLCASGRQGGSYEQYFGPGTRLTVT.